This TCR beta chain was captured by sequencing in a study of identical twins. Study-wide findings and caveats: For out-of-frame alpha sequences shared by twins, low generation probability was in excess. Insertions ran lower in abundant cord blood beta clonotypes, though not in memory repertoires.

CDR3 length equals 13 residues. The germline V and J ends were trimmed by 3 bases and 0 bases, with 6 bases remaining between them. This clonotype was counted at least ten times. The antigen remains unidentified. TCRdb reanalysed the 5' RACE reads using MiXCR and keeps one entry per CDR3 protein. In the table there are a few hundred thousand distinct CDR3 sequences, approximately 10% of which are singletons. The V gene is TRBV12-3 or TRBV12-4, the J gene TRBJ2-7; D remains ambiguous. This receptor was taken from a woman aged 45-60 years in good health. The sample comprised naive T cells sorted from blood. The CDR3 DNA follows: TGTGCCAGCAGTTTCCTTCGCTCCTACGAGCAGTACTTC. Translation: CASSFLRSYEQYF.